One and the same sample provided the 20 T cell receptor beta chains below, sequenced in a study of OX40 agonist ivuxolimab in advanced cancers. Libraries were prepared by immunoSEQ multiplex PCR; TCRdb keeps only in-frame clonotypes and omits some of them. The sample includes 89,000 or so clones, about 91% of them seen just once. Sequences were derived from CD4+ or CD8+ T cells sorted from blood, sampled in a trial of the OX40 agonist ivuxolimab. The receptors were gathered from an adult with an advanced solid tumor such as melanoma, head and neck, liver or kidney cancer.

Here the CDR3 reads CASSISQLETQYF. CDR3 nucleotide sequence: TGTGCCAGCTCAATATCCCAACTGGAGACCCAGTACTTC. The chain employs TRBV18 and TRBJ2-5; D not certain. Germline CDR1 and CDR2: KGHSH and LQKENI. V was trimmed by 5 bases and J by 5 bases, leaving 12 bases between them. The CDR3 is 13 residues long.

The rearrangement uses TRBV4-3 and TRBJ2-1; D unclear. The CDR3 is made up of 14 amino acids. Between the trimmed V and J ends, which lost 0 bases and 6 bases, there was a span of 9 bases. The germline gives CDR1 LGHNA, CDR2 YSLEER. The CDR3 nucleotides are TGCGCCAGCAGCCAAGAACTAACTTTCAATGAGCAGTTCTTC. Amino acid sequence: CASSQELTFNEQFF.

The chain joins TRBV9 to TRBJ2-3; the D is unclear. Germline V CDR1 and CDR2: SGDLS, YYNGEE. The CDR3 is 14 residues long. The V gene lost 4 bases and the J gene lost 2 bases, with 11 bases spanning the gap. The CDR3 DNA reads TGTGCCAGCAGCACCCATGGGGACACAGATACGCAGTATTTT. This translates into CASSTHGDTDTQYF.

This clone was detected a few times. This chain connects TRBV7-6 to TRBJ2-1, with D unclear. The CDR3 has 13 amino acids. CDR1 is SGHVS and CDR2 is FNYEAQ in the germline V gene. Between the trimmed V and J ends, which lost 5 bases and 4 bases, there was a span of 9 bases. CDR3 in amino acids: CASSPPGYNEQFF. The CDR3 nucleotides are TGTGCCAGCAGCCCTCCGGGTTACAATGAGCAGTTCTTC.

This chain links TRBV6-1 with TRBJ2-5; possibly TRBD1 or TRBD2 for D (5 bases each). This CDR3 contains 15 residues. V gave up 7 bases and J gave up 4 bases, with 19 bases separating them. Germline values: CDR1 MNHNS, CDR2 SASEGT. In DNA form, the CDR3 reads TGTGCCAGCAACCGGGACCCCACCCGCCCAGAGACCCAGTACTTC. Protein sequence: CASNRDPTRPETQYF.

This clone was observed at least ten times. The V and J genes are TRBV2 and TRBJ1-1; 8 positions agree with TRBD1. This CDR3 spans 14 amino acids. V was pared by 6 bases and J by 3 bases, with 6 bases of the junction left unmatched. From germline, CDR1 is SNHLY and CDR2 FYNNEI. The DNA for the CDR3 is TGTGCCAGCAGGAGGGAACAGGGGGACACTGAAGCTTTCTTT. Its translation: CASRREQGDTEAFF.

The count of this clone is one. V gene TRBV9 combines with J gene TRBJ2-1; 7 nucleotides align to TRBD1. With V trimmed by 3 bases and J by 7 bases, 10 bases remained unmatched. The CDR3 is made up of 15 amino acids. Germline V lookup: CDR1 SGDLS, CDR2 YYNGEE. CDR3 in amino acids: CASSADRVPGNEQFF. The CDR3 region has the DNA TGTGCCAGCAGCGCTGACAGGGTCCCGGGTAATGAGCAGTTCTTC.

This clone was recorded a few times. The J gene is TRBJ2-2, the V gene TRBV4-1; D gene ambiguous. The CDR3 sequence is 17 residues long. Trimming took 0 bases from V and 0 from J, leaving 11 bases between them. Germline-derived CDR1 and CDR2 are MGHRA and YSYEKL. The CDR3 DNA is TGCGCCAGCAGCCAAGATAGATGGCGTCCGAACACCGGGGAGCTGTTTTTT. It is translated as CASSQDRWRPNTGELFF.

The rearrangement uses TRBV7-2 and TRBJ2-5; a weak D match, TRBD1 (6 bases). CDR3 length: 16 amino acids. Between the trimmed V and J ends, which lost 1 base and 3 bases, there was a span of 15 bases. Germline CDR1 is SGHTA and CDR2 is FQGNSA. The CDR3 region has the DNA TGTGCCAGCAGCTTAGGTGGCAGGGGCCCTGAAGAGACCCAGTACTTC. Translated: CASSLGGRGPEETQYF.

V usage is TRBV14 and J usage is TRBJ1-2, with TRBD1 identical over 7 bases. J was trimmed by 13 bases and V by 1 base; bases with no gene match: 6. The CDR3 has 12 residues. CDR1 is SGHDN and CDR2 is FVKESK in the germline V gene. The CDR3 region is CASSQGGTDRTF. The DNA of the CDR3 is TGTGCCAGCAGCCAAGGGGGGACAGACCGCACCTTC.

There are a few counts of this clone. The chain couples TRBV28 to TRBJ2-7, with TRBD2 matching over 9 bases. Germline V gene data show CDR1 as MDHEN and CDR2 as SYDVKM. This CDR3 is built from 15 residues. The trim removed 5 bases at V and 0 bases at J, leaving 5 bases unmatched. The CDR3 sequence is CASSMTSGYSYEQYF. The CDR3, as DNA: TGTGCCAGCAGTATGACTAGCGGCTACTCCTACGAGCAGTACTTC.

The chain links TRBV5-1 to TRBJ2-7; 12 positions agree with TRBD2. CDR1 SGHRS and CDR2 YFSETQ come from the germline V gene. The CDR3 covers 15 residues. Trimming at V came to 4 bases and at J to 7 bases, leaving 9 bases not matched to a gene. The CDR3 region has the DNA TGCGCCAGCAGCATGGGACTAGCGGGCCTTCTTGAGCAGTACTTC. This codes for CASSMGLAGLLEQYF.

This clone came up once. The chain carries TRBV7-2 and TRBJ2-1; 10 bases match TRBD2. The trim removed 3 bases at V and 9 bases at J, leaving 5 bases unmatched. Germline V gene lookup returns CDR1 SGHTA and CDR2 FQGNSA. CDR3 size: 14 residues. As DNA, the CDR3 is TGTGCCAGCAGCTTCCAGCGGGAGGGGTTTGAGCAGTTCTTC. The encoded protein is CASSFQREGFEQFF.

This clone was seen a single time. The rearrangement links TRBV7-2 to TRBJ2-5; TRBD1 might be the D (6 bases). Trimming left V 4 bases short and J 2 bases short, with 11 bases between. The CDR3 is made up of 14 amino acids. Germline CDR1 reads SGHTA; CDR2 reads FQGNSA. The CDR3 coding sequence is TGTGCCAGCAGCTCGGCCGGACAGCAAGAGACCCAGTACTTC. This codes for CASSSAGQQETQYF.

This clone was found once. The V call is TRBV30, the J call TRBJ2-5, with TRBD2 as a possible D gene (5 bases). The germline CDR1 and CDR2 sequences are GTSNPN and SVGIG (reference sequence). V lost 2 bases and J 5 bases, leaving 12 bases between the germline ends. The CDR3 extends over 13 amino acids. The chain's CDR3 is CAWSPRPGETQYF. In DNA form, the CDR3 reads TGTGCCTGGAGTCCCCGACCGGGGGAGACCCAGTACTTC.

The J gene is TRBJ2-7, the V gene TRBV10-3; no reliable D call. The CDR3 has 15 amino acids. Germline V lookup: CDR1 ENHRY, CDR2 SYGVKD. V was trimmed by 6 bases and J by 0 bases, leaving 15 bases between them. Here the CDR3 reads CAIRERGGSSYEQYF. DNA of the CDR3: TGTGCCATCAGAGAAAGAGGTGGCAGCTCCTACGAGCAGTACTTC.

For the CDR3, the DNA is TGCAGCGTGGGGGACTACCTCCTCTCCTACGAGCAGTACTTC. Its protein is CSVGDYLLSYEQYF. This chain joins TRBV29-1 and TRBJ2-7; 7 positions match TRBD2. Per the germline V gene, CDR1 is SQVTM and CDR2 is ANQGSEA. CDR3 length equals 14 residues. The V gene end was trimmed by 6 bases and the J gene end by 0 bases; junction bases not matched to a gene: 8.

This clone was seen once. V usage is TRBV11-2 and J usage is TRBJ2-1; TRBD2 aligns across 8 bases. Germline V gene lookup returns CDR1 SGHAT and CDR2 FQNNGV. The V gene end was trimmed by 5 bases and the J gene end by 6 bases; junction bases not matched to a gene: 9. This CDR3 has 15 amino acids. In DNA form, the CDR3 reads TGTGCCAGCAGCCCCTGGGGGCGGGAGGTCAATGAGCAGTTCTTC. This translates into CASSPWGREVNEQFF.

The rearrangement joins TRBV6-1 to TRBJ2-7; TRBD2 agrees at 7 bases. V shed 2 bases and J 2 bases; nucleotides not matched to a gene: 9. Looked up from germline, CDR1 is MNHNS and CDR2 is SASEGT. The CDR3 spans 16 residues. The CDR3 bases are TGTGCCAGCAGTGAATCAGGTGGCGGGAGCCCCTACGAGCAGTACTTC. This gives the protein CASSESGGGSPYEQYF.

This clone occurred a few times. Other DNA sequences in this sample translate to the same CDR3. This rearrangement joins TRBV30 to TRBJ1-1; D gene ambiguous. This CDR3 has 12 amino acids. Germline V CDR1 and CDR2: GTSNPN, SVGIG (reference sequence). V was cut by 5 bases and J by 0 bases, with 7 bases left in between. CDR3 protein: CAWSHVNTEAFF. The CDR3 DNA reads TGTGCCTGGTCACACGTGAACACTGAAGCTTTCTTT.